This T cell receptor beta chain was identified during a study of blood T cell repertoires in COVID-19. Background on the study: From the United States, Italy and Spain came samples of acute and convalescent COVID-19. The cDNA or gDNA used as material had been derived from T cells, B-cell-depleted T cells, or PBMCs.

The CDR3 has 14 residues. The germline V gene encodes CDR1 GTSNPN and CDR2 SVGIG (reference sequence). The V gene end was trimmed by 0 bases and the J gene end by 3 bases; junction bases not matched to a gene: 1. The authors' processing: Reference gene primer amplification in the assay estimated nucleated cell counts. Generated by immunoSEQ multiplex PCR, the TCRdb table keeps only in-frame clones and is missing some. V and J calls and clone size come straight from that table; D and trimming were deduced from the DNA. The sample has under 25,000 clones, 70% to 90% seen once. The genes are TRBV30 and TRBJ2-3; 9 bases align to TRBD1. Sequencing input: peripheral blood. The sequence was obtained from a woman aged 80 or over with acute or convalescent COVID-19. DNA of the CDR3: TGTGCCTGGAGTGTACAGGGGGCTACAGATACGCAGTATTTT. Its protein is CAWSVQGATDTQYF. The variable domain in full, completed from reference TRBV30 and TRBJ2-3, reads SQTIHQWPATLVQPVGSPLSLECTVEGTSNPNLYWYRQAAGRGLQLLFYSVGIGQISSEVPQNLSASRPQDRQFILSSKKLLLSDSGFYLCAWSVQGATDTQYFGPGTRLTVL.